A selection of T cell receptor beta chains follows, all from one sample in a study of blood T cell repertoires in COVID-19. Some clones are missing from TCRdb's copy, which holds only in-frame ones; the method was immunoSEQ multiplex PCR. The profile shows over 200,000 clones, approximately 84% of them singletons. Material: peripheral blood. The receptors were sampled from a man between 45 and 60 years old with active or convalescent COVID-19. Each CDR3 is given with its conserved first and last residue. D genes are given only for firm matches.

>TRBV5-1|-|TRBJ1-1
CASSPTMNTEAFF
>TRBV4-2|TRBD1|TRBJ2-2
CASSQDLGQGRVGELFF
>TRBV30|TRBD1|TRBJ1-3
CARDSSSGNTIYF
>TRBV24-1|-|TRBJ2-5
CATSDRTFQETQYF
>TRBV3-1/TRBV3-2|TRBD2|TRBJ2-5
CASSQGLAGSQETQYF
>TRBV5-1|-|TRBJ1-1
CASSLVGEEAFF
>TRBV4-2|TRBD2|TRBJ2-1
CASSQTSGGARNEQFF
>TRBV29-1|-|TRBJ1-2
CSVEGPGTNYGYTF
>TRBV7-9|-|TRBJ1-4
CASKAGANEKLFF
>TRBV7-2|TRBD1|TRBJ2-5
CASSLDRGRQETQYF
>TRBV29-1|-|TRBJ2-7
CSVGQSFYEQYF
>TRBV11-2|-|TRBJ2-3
CASSPGTLSTDTQYF
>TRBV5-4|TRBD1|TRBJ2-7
CASSHRDRDEQYF
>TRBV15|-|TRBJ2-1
CATSHQGPPSYNEQFF
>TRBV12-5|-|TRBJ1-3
CASGPLLGAGNTIYF
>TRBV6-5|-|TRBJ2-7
CASRGGMAYEQYF
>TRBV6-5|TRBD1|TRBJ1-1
CASSRDRPNTEAFF
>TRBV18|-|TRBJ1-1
CASSPGGNTEAFF
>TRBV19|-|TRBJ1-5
CASSIFGDSNQPQHF
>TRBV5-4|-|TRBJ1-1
CASSFGQRGFEAFF
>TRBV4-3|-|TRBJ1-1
CASSQEARGNTEAFF
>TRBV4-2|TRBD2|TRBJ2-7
CASSQTSGAYEQYF
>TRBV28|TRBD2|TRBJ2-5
CASSRTSVRYQETQYF
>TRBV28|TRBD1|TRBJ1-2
CASSVTRTGGSYGYTF
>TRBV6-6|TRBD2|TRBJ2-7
CASSYPGGTSEKQYF
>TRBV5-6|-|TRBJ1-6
CASSPLGVASSYNSPLHF
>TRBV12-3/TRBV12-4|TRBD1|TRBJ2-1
CASSFSQGSKFF
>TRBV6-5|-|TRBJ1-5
CASSGDWNSNQPQHF
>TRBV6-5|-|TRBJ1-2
CASSYAHLGAGYGYTF
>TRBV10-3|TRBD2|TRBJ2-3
CAIRPDWTSGSDTQYF
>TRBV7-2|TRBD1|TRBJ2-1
CASSLVQGDLSYNEQFF
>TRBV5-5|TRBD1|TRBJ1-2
CASSPTGTGVYGYTF
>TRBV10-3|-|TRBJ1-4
CAISGGGRGEKLFF
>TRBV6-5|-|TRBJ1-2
CASSPNGQNYGYTF
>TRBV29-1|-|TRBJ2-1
CSVPSGGPFHNEQFF
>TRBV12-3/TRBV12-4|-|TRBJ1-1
CASSYNFYTEAFF
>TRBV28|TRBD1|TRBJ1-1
CASSPGTGRTEAFF
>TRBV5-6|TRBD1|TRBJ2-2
CASQDRGFTGELFF
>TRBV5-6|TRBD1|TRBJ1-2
CASSLGQGDYGYTF
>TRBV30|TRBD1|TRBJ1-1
CAWSVLRTGNTEAFF
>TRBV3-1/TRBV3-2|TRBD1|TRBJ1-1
CASSLDRRNTEAFF
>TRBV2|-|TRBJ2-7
CASQPTVTGYEQYF
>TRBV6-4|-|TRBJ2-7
CASSDSRGSEQYF
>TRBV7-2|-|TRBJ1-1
CASSIHSGTEAFF
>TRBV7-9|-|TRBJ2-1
CASSLAYTEQFF
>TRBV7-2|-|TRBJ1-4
CASSPVTGTPNEKLFF
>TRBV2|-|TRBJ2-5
CASSEAGQGKTQYF
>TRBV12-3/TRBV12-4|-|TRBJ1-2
CASSHRDTRGYTF
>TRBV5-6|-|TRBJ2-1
CASSPTWAGSYNEQFF
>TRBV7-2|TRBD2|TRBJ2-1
CASSLEVSGGYNEQFF
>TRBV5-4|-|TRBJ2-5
CASSIMETQYF
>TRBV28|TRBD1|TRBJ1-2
CASRSNRGGGYTF
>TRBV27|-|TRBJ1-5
CASSWGSDQPQHF
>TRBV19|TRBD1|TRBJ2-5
CASSIRGQGKETQYF
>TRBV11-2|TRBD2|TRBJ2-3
CASTRNRGGSTDTQYF
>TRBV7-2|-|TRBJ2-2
CASSLVPGAATGELFF
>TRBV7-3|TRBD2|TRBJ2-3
CASSLIAGSTDTQYF
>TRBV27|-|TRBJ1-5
CASSRDSYSNQPQHF
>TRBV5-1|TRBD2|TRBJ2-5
CASSLVPAGGQETQYF
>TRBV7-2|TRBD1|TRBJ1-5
CASSQIDRGLINQPQHF